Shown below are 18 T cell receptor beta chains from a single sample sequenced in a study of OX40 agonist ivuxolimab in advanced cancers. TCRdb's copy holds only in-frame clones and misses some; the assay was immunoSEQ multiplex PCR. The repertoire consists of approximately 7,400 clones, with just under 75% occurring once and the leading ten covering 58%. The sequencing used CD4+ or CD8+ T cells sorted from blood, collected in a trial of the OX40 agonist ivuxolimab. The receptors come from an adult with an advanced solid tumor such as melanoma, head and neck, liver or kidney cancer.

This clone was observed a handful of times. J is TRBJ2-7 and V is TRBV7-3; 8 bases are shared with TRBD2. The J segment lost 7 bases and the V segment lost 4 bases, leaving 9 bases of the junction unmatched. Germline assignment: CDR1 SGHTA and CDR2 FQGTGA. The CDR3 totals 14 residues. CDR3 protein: CASSSGGGSEEQYF. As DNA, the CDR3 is TGTGCCAGCAGCTCCGGGGGGGGTTCCGAGGAGCAGTACTTC.

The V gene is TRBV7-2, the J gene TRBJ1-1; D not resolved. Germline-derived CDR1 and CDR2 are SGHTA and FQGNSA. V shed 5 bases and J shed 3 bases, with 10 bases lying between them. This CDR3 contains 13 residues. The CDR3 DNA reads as TGTGCCAGCAGCCAAGGCGGTGACACTGAAGCTTTCTTT. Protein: CASSQGGDTEAFF.

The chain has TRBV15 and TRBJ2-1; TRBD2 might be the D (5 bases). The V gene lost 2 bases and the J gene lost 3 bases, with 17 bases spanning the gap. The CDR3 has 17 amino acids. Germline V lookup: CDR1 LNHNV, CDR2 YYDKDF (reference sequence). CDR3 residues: CATSRSSPRGIYNEQFF. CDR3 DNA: TGTGCCACCAGCAGATCTTCCCCCCGGGGTATCTACAATGAGCAGTTCTTC.

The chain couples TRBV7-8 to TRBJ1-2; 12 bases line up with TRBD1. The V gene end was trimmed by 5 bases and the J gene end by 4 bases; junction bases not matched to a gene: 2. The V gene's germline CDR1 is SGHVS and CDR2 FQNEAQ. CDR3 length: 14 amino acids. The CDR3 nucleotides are TGTGCCAGCAGCATGGGACAGGGGGCCTATGGCTACACCTTC. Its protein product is CASSMGQGAYGYTF.

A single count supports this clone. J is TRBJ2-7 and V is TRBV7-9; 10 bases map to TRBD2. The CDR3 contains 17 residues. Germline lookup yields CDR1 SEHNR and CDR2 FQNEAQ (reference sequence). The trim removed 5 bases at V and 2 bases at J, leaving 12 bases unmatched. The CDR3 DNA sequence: TGTGCCAGCAGCCCCCCAGCGGGGGGGCAGGCTACCTACGAGCAGTACTTC. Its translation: CASSPPAGGQATYEQYF.

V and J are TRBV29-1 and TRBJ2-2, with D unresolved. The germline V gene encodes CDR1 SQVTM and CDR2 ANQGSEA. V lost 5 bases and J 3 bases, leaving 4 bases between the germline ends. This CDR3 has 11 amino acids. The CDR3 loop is CSVPYTGELFF. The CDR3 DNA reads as TGCAGCGTTCCGTACACCGGGGAGCTGTTTTTT.

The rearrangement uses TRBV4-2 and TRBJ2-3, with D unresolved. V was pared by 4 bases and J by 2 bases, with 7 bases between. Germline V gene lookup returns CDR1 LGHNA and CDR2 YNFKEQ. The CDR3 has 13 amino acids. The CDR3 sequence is CASSLDVTDTQYF. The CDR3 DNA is TGTGCCAGCAGCCTGGACGTCACAGATACGCAGTATTTT.

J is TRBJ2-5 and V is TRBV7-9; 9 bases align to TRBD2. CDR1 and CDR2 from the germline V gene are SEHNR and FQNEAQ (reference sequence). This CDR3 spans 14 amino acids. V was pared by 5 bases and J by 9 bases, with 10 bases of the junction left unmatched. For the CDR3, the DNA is TGTGCCAGCAGCCCGGGGACTAGCCGGTGGGCCCAGTACTTC. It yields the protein CASSPGTSRWAQYF.

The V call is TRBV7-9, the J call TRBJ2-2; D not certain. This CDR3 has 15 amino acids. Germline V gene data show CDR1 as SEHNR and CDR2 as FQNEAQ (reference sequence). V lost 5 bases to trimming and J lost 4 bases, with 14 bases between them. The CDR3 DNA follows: TGTGCCAGCAGCCCCCGAAGGGATCGCACCGGGGAGCTGTTTTTT. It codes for CASSPRRDRTGELFF. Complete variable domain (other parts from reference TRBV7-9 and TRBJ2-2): DTGVSQNPRHKITKRGQNVTFRCDPISEHNRLYWYRQTLGQGPEFLTYFQNEAQLEKSRLLSDRFSAERPKGSFSTLEIQRTEQGDSAMYLCASSPRRDRTGELFFGEGSRLTVL.

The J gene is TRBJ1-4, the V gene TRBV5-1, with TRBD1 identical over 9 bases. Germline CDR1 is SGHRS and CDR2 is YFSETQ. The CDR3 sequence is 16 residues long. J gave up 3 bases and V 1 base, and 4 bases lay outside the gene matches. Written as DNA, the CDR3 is TGCGCCAGCAGCTTGACAGGGGGCGCGTCTAATGAAAAACTGTTTTTT. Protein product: CASSLTGGASNEKLFF.

DNA for the CDR3: TGTGCCAGCGGGCCTTACCGGGACAACTCCTACGAGCAGTACTTC. It translates to CASGPYRDNSYEQYF. V is TRBV9 and J is TRBJ2-5, with D perhaps TRBD1 (6 bases). TRBJ2-7 explains the end of the DNA better; the J call may be wrong. Germline CDR1 reads SGDLS; CDR2 reads YYNGEE. The CDR3 extends over 15 amino acids.

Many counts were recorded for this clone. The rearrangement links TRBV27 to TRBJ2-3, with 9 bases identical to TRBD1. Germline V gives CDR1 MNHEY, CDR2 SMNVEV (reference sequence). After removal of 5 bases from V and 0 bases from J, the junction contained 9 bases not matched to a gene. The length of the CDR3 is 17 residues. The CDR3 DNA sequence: TGTGCCAGCAGTCCCTATTGGACAGGGGCTAGCACAGATACGCAGTATTTT. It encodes CASSPYWTGASTDTQYF.

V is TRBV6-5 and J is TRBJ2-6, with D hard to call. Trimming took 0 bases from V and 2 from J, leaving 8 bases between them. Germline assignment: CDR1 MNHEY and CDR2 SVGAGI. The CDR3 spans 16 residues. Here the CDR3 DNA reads TGTGCCAGCAGTTACTCGAATGGGGCTGGGGCCAACGTCCTGACTTTC. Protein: CASSYSNGAGANVLTF.

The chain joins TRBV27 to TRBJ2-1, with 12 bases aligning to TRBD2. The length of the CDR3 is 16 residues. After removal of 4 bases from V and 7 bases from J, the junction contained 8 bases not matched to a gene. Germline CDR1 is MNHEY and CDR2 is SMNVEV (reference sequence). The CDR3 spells CASSSGRLAGANEQFF. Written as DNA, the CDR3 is TGTGCCAGCAGTTCAGGTAGACTAGCGGGAGCGAATGAGCAGTTCTTC.

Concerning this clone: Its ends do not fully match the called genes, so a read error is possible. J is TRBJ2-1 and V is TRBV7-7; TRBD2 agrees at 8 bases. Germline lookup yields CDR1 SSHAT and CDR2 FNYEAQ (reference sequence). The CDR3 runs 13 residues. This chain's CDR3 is CASSLAGNNEQFF. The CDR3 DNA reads TGTGCTAGCAGCTTAGCGGGAAACAATGAGCAGTTCTTC.

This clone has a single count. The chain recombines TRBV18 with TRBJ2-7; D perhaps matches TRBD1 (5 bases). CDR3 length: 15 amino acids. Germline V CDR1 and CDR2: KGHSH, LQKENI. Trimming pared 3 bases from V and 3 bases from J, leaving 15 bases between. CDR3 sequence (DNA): TGTGCCAGCTCACCTACGCCGGACACCGGCTACGAGCAGTACTTC. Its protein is CASSPTPDTGYEQYF.

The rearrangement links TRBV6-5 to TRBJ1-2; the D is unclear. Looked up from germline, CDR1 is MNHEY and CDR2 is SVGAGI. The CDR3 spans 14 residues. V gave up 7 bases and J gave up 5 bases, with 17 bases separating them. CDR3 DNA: TGTGCCAGCAACCGACCGGGAGCTACTTATGGCTACACCTTC. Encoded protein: CASNRPGATYGYTF.

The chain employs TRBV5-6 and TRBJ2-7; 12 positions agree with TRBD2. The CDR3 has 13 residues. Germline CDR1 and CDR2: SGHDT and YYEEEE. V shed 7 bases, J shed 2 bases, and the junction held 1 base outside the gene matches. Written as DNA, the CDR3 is TGTGCCAGCTCTAGCGGGGGGGCCTACGAGCAGTACTTC. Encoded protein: CASSSGGAYEQYF.